The 32 T cell receptor beta chains reported below all come from one sample, sequenced in a study of blood T cell repertoires in COVID-19. Clones were read by immunoSEQ multiplex PCR, and TCRdb kept only the in-frame ones, dropping some. The sample lists approximately 70,000 clones, 70% to 90% occurring once. The sequenced sample was peripheral blood. The source of these receptors is a woman between 50 and 59 years old with COVID-19, enrolled during active disease.

The chain has TRBV5-1 and TRBJ2-1; possible D gene TRBD2, 6 bases. Trimming took off 3 bases at V and 7 bases at J, with 23 bases between the two ends. The CDR3 is 17 amino acids. Germline V gives CDR1 SGHRS, CDR2 YFSETQ. As DNA, the CDR3 is TGCGCCAGCAGCTCGCCACCGGGGGACCTTTTTCTTAATGAGCAGTTCTTC. Translated, it gives CASSSPPGDLFLNEQFF.

The CDR3 here is CASSLGGSLNTEAFF. CDR3 DNA: TGCGCCAGCAGCTTGGGGGGCTCATTGAACACTGAAGCTTTCTTT. The J gene is TRBJ1-1, the V gene TRBV5-1; tentative D call: TRBD1 (5 bases). V was trimmed by 0 bases and J by 0 bases, leaving 9 bases between them. The CDR3 has 15 amino acids. From germline, CDR1 is SGHRS and CDR2 YFSETQ.

This clone was seen a single time. The rearrangement links TRBV4-1 to TRBJ1-2, with 9 nucleotides matching TRBD1. V was pared by 4 bases and J by 5 bases, with 8 bases of the junction left unmatched. This CDR3 spans 15 amino acids. Germline V CDR1 and CDR2: MGHRA, YSYEKL. CDR3: CASSRDRTGVYGYTF. CDR3 bases: TGCGCCAGCAGCCGGGATCGGACAGGGGTTTATGGCTACACCTTC.

The chain is built from TRBV6-6 and TRBJ2-3; D is perhaps TRBD2 (5 bases). CDR3 length: 11 residues. Trimming pared 2 bases from V and 8 bases from J, leaving 5 bases between. Per the germline V gene, CDR1 is MNHNY and CDR2 is SVGAGI (reference sequence). The CDR3 DNA is TGTGCCAGCAGTTACGGAGGTACGCAGTATTTT. Its protein is CASSYGGTQYF.

The table lists this clone with a count of one. This chain links TRBV3-1 (or the pseudogene TRBV3-2) with TRBJ2-7, with TRBD2 identical over 10 bases. CDR1 and CDR2 from the germline V gene are LGHDT and YNNKEL (reference sequence). The V and J ends lost 3 bases and 7 bases, in that order; junction bases with no gene match: 9. The CDR3 extends over 15 amino acids. The CDR3 here is CASSQAASGSGEQYF. The DNA of the CDR3 is TGTGCCAGCAGCCAGGCTGCTAGCGGGAGTGGGGAGCAGTACTTC.

J is TRBJ2-1 and V is TRBV11-2; 10 bases agree with TRBD2. The V gene end was trimmed by 5 bases and the J gene end by 5 bases; junction bases not matched to a gene: 9. This CDR3 spans 16 amino acids. Germline CDR1 SGHAT, CDR2 FQNNGV. The CDR3 loop is CASSKEGSGRDNEQFF. CDR3 nucleotides: TGTGCCAGCAGCAAAGAAGGAAGCGGGAGGGACAATGAGCAGTTCTTC.

V gene TRBV5-1 combines with J gene TRBJ2-1; 10 bases map to TRBD1. Germline V gives CDR1 SGHRS, CDR2 YFSETQ. V dropped 0 bases and J dropped 14; count of bases not matched to a gene: 5. This CDR3 comprises 13 residues. CDR3 in amino acids: CASSLGVGQGEFF. The CDR3 coding sequence is TGCGCCAGCAGCTTGGGGGTCGGACAGGGGGAGTTCTTC.

V gene TRBV27 combines with J gene TRBJ1-2, with D possibly TRBD1 on 6 matching bases. The CDR3 has 13 residues. The V gene's germline CDR1 is MNHEY and CDR2 SMNVEV (reference sequence). The germline V and J ends were trimmed by 5 bases and 6 bases, with 13 bases remaining between them. CDR3 region: CASSPVGQDGYTF. The CDR3 DNA sequence: TGTGCCAGCAGTCCTGTGGGACAAGATGGCTACACCTTC.

The chain couples TRBV28 to TRBJ2-7; D possibly corresponds to TRBD2 (6 bases). The CDR3 totals 16 residues. Germline CDR1 and CDR2: MDHEN and SYDVKM. Trimming pared 5 bases from V and 0 bases from J, leaving 17 bases between. The CDR3 nucleotides are TGTGCCAGCAGTCCCGGTGGGGTAGCGGCCTCCTACGAGCAGTACTTC. Amino acid sequence: CASSPGGVAASYEQYF. The entire variable domain, with the rest obtained from reference TRBV28 and TRBJ2-7, is as follows: DVKVTQSSRYLVKRTGEKVFLECVQDMDHENMFWYRQDPGLGLRLIYFSYDVKMKEKGDIPEGYSVSREKKERFSLILESASTNQTSMYLCASSPGGVAASYEQYFGPGTRLTVT.

The chain combines TRBV6-5 with TRBJ1-2; D is possibly TRBD1 (5 bases). The CDR3 covers 12 residues. Between the trimmed V and J ends, which lost 6 bases and 7 bases, there was a span of 12 bases. Germline CDR1 is MNHEY and CDR2 is SVGAGI. CDR3 in DNA: TGTGCCAGCAGAGACGGGGGAGCTGGCTACACCTTC. Translated: CASRDGGAGYTF.

This chain links TRBV2 with TRBJ1-2; 8 nucleotides agree with TRBD1. V shed 1 base, J shed 7 bases, and the junction held 2 bases outside the gene matches. Germline V lookup: CDR1 SNHLY, CDR2 FYNNEI. The CDR3 has 13 residues. In DNA, the CDR3 is TGTGCCAGCAGTGAAGGGACAGGGTTTGGCTACACCTTC. Its protein product is CASSEGTGFGYTF.

V usage is TRBV24-1 and J usage is TRBJ1-2, with TRBD1 matching over 9 bases. Losses at the gene ends were 5 bases for V and 2 bases for J; bases not matched to a gene: 5. Germline CDR1 and CDR2: KGHDR and SFDVKD. This CDR3 contains 15 residues. The CDR3 DNA reads TGTGCCACCAGTGGGTGGACAGGGGCCAACTATGGCTACACCTTC. Amino acids: CATSGWTGANYGYTF.

V is TRBV7-9 and J is TRBJ1-3; a possible D gene is TRBD1 (5 bases). V was cut by 2 bases and J by 4 bases, with 12 bases left in between. The CDR3 has 15 amino acids. CDR1 and CDR2 (germline): SEHNR, FQNEAQ (reference sequence). CDR3: CASSLMGQEGNTIYF. The CDR3, as DNA: TGTGCCAGCAGCTTAATGGGGCAAGAAGGAAACACCATATATTTT. The full variable domain, in which reference TRBV7-9 and TRBJ1-3 provide the parts outside the CDR3, is DTGVSQNPRHKITKRGQNVTFRCDPISEHNRLYWYRQTLGQGPEFLTYFQNEAQLEKSRLLSDRFSAERPKGSFSTLEIQRTEQGDSAMYLCASSLMGQEGNTIYFGEGSWLTVV.

This clone was detected only a few times. The chain joins TRBV5-4 to TRBJ2-2; D is uncertain. The CDR3 contains 12 residues. Trimming left V 2 bases short and J 6 bases short, with 5 bases between. Germline CDR1 reads SGHNT; CDR2 reads YYREEE (reference sequence). CDR3 amino acids: CASSFVAGELFF. In DNA, the CDR3 is TGTGCCAGCAGCTTCGTCGCCGGGGAGCTGTTTTTT. Using reference TRBV5-4 and TRBJ2-2 for the parts outside the CDR3, the full variable domain is ETGVTQSPTHLIKTRGQQVTLRCSSQSGHNTVSWYQQALGQGPQFIFQYYREEENGRGNFPPRFSGLQFPNYSSELNVNALELDDSALYLCASSFVAGELFFGEGSRLTVL.

The chain joins TRBV18 to TRBJ2-3, with TRBD1 matching over 8 bases. V lost 9 bases, J lost 8 bases, and 13 bases stayed unmatched. Germline lookup yields CDR1 KGHSH and CDR2 LQKENI. The length of the CDR3 is 14 residues. The CDR3 here is CASSFGTGFVTQYF. Written as DNA, the CDR3 is TGTGCCAGTTCCTTTGGGACAGGTTTTGTTACGCAGTATTTT. The variable domain in full, completed from reference TRBV18 and TRBJ2-3, reads NAGVMQNPRHLVRRRGQEARLRCSPMKGHSHVYWYRQLPEEGLKFMVYLQKENIIDESGMPKERFSAEFPKEGPSILRIQQVVRGDSAAYFCASSFGTGFVTQYFGPGTRLTVL.

This clone has just a few counts. This CDR3 is also generated by other DNA sequences in the sample. The V gene is TRBV7-2, the J gene TRBJ2-5, with 8 bases fitting TRBD1. The CDR3 is 15 amino acids. Per the germline V gene, CDR1 is SGHTA and CDR2 is FQGNSA. V trimming: 4 bases; J trimming: 1 base; junction bases outside the gene matches: 5. The CDR3 DNA sequence: TGTGCCAGCAGCTCTTCGACAGGGGCCCAAGAGACCCAGTACTTC. Translated, it gives CASSSSTGAQETQYF.

The CDR3 nucleotides are TGTGCCAGCAGTTACTCGAGAACCATGGCCCAGTACTTC. The encoded protein is CASSYSRTMAQYF. The rearrangement joins TRBV6-5 to TRBJ2-5; D ambiguous. The germline V gene encodes CDR1 MNHEY and CDR2 SVGAGI. Deletions cut 0 bases from V and 9 bases from J, with 11 bases between. The CDR3 totals 13 residues.

The chain recombines TRBV5-1 with TRBJ2-7; TRBD1 agrees at 7 bases. The CDR3 is 14 amino acids. Germline CDR1 and CDR2: SGHRS and YFSETQ. The V and J ends lost 4 bases and 5 bases, in that order; junction bases with no gene match: 9. CDR3 sequence reads: CASSPGTAYNEQYF. DNA of the CDR3: TGCGCCAGCAGCCCCGGGACAGCCTACAACGAGCAGTACTTC.

The chain couples TRBV9 to TRBJ1-2, with TRBD1 as a possible D gene (5 bases). Germline CDR1 is SGDLS and CDR2 is YYNGEE. Between the trimmed V and J ends, which lost 6 bases and 3 bases, there was a span of 15 bases. The CDR3 extends over 14 amino acids. This CDR3 is CASTPSPRDYGYTF. The DNA for the CDR3 is TGTGCCAGCACCCCGTCCCCCAGGGACTATGGCTACACCTTC. Full variable domain (missing parts from reference TRBV9 and TRBJ1-2): DSGVTQTPKHLITATGQRVTLRCSPRSGDLSVYWYQQSLDQGLQFLIQYYNGEERAKGNILERFSAQQFPDLHSELNLSSLELGDSALYFCASTPSPRDYGYTFGSGTRLTVV.

The genes are TRBV28 and TRBJ2-3, with TRBD2 matching 7 bases. The CDR3 runs 14 residues. CDR1 and CDR2 from the germline V gene are MDHEN and SYDVKM. The ends lost 6 bases at V and 1 base at J; junction bases unmatched: 4. The CDR3: CASRATSGTDTQYF. The CDR3 nucleotides read TGTGCCAGCAGGGCTACTAGCGGCACAGATACGCAGTATTTT.

The rearrangement uses TRBV2 and TRBJ2-5; TRBD2 might be the D (6 bases). The CDR3 extends over 15 amino acids. The germline V gene encodes CDR1 SNHLY and CDR2 FYNNEI. The ends were cut back, 8 bases at V and 5 bases at J, with 21 bases in the middle. Here the CDR3 reads CASVDSLRTTETQYF. CDR3 nucleotide sequence: TGTGCCAGCGTTGATTCGTTAAGGACTACGGAGACCCAGTACTTC. Using reference TRBV2 and TRBJ2-5 for the parts outside the CDR3, the full variable domain is EPEVTQTPSHQVTQMGQEVILRCVPISNHLYFYWYRQILGQKVEFLVSFYNNEISEKSEIFDDQFSVERPDGSNFTLKIRSTKLEDSAMYFCASVDSLRTTETQYFGPGTRLLVL.

V is TRBV19 and J is TRBJ1-1, with 8 bases matching TRBD1. The CDR3 is made up of 13 amino acids. Per the germline V gene, CDR1 is LNHDA and CDR2 is SQIVND (reference sequence). With 9 bases clipped from V and 1 base from J, the junction kept 4 bases outside the gene matches. The CDR3 sequence is CASAGQGNTEAFF. CDR3 in DNA: TGTGCCAGCGCAGGACAGGGGAACACTGAAGCTTTCTTT.

The chain employs TRBV5-1 and TRBJ2-3; 10 nucleotides match TRBD2. This CDR3 spans 15 amino acids. The V segment lost 5 bases and the J segment 1 base; nucleotides outside the gene matches: 4. CDR1 is SGHRS and CDR2 is YFSETQ in the germline V gene. The CDR3 region has the DNA TGCGCCAGCAGTCAGGGGACTAGCGGCACAGATACGCAGTATTTT. It specifies CASSQGTSGTDTQYF.

CDR3 residues: CASSSSGLSTDTQYF. The CDR3 DNA is TGTGCCAGCAGCTCCTCGGGACTGAGCACAGATACGCAGTATTTT. The chain combines TRBV28 with TRBJ2-3; D perhaps matches TRBD2 (6 bases). The V gene lost 6 bases and the J gene lost 0 bases, with 13 bases spanning the gap. Germline assignment: CDR1 MDHEN and CDR2 SYDVKM. The CDR3 is 15 residues long.

This clone was found a few times. V is TRBV4-2 and J is TRBJ1-1; D call uncertain. The germline CDR1 and CDR2 sequences are LGHNA and YNFKEQ. V was clipped by 4 bases and J by 6 bases, with 18 bases between them. CDR3 length: 15 residues. CDR3 protein: CASSRADGVDAEAFF. The CDR3 DNA follows: TGTGCCAGCAGCCGAGCAGACGGGGTAGACGCTGAAGCTTTCTTT.

The V gene is TRBV10-3, the J gene TRBJ2-7; 10 positions agree with TRBD2. V lost 8 bases, J lost 5 bases, and 6 bases stayed unmatched. CDR3 length: 13 residues. CDR1 is ENHRY and CDR2 is SYGVKD in the germline V gene. The DNA of the CDR3 is TGTGCCATCCAGGGTAGCGGGAGGAACGAGCAGTACTTC. The encoded protein is CAIQGSGRNEQYF.

The V and J genes are TRBV7-8 and TRBJ2-1; 9 nucleotides agree with TRBD1. The germline V gene has CDR1 SGHVS and CDR2 FQNEAQ. The CDR3 loop spans 16 amino acids. V was clipped by 5 bases and J by 5 bases; unmatched bases: 10. The DNA for the CDR3 is TGTGCCAGCAGCATGGGTACAGGGGGCAGGGACAATGAGCAGTTCTTC. It specifies CASSMGTGGRDNEQFF.

The V call is TRBV6-2 or TRBV6-3, the J call TRBJ2-1, with 7 nucleotides matching TRBD1. The germline gives CDR1 MNHEY, CDR2 SVGEGT. The V gene end was trimmed by 5 bases and the J gene end by 6 bases; junction bases not matched to a gene: 10. The CDR3 contains 15 residues. CDR3 DNA sequence: TGTGCCAGCAGTCAAAGACAGGGCCGCCTCAATGAGCAGTTCTTC. Protein: CASSQRQGRLNEQFF.

The rearrangement joins TRBV12-5 to TRBJ2-4; D possibly corresponds to TRBD1 (5 bases). This CDR3 comprises 14 residues. Trimming took 10 bases from V and 0 from J, leaving 13 bases between them. Germline V gene sequence: CDR1 LGHNT, CDR2 FRNRAP. CDR3 sequence reads: CATGQALAKNIQYF. The CDR3 coding sequence is TGTGCTACCGGACAAGCACTAGCCAAAAACATTCAGTACTTC.

The chain joins TRBV29-1 to TRBJ1-4, with no clear D. Germline V lookup: CDR1 SQVTM, CDR2 ANQGSEA. The germline V and J ends were trimmed by 5 bases and 7 bases, with 11 bases remaining between them. The length of the CDR3 is 12 residues. In DNA form, the CDR3 reads TGCAGCGTTTATATCCCGGGTGAAAAACTGTTTTTT. Amino acids: CSVYIPGEKLFF.

This clone was seen only once. This chain links TRBV6-6 with TRBJ1-5; D may be TRBD1 (6 bases). The CDR3 consists of 13 residues. V dropped 2 bases and J dropped 5 bases, with 7 bases sitting between them. CDR1 and CDR2 (germline): MNHNY, SVGAGI (reference sequence). The CDR3: CASSYAGDQPQHF. The CDR3 DNA reads TGTGCCAGCAGTTACGCAGGGGATCAGCCCCAGCATTTT.

The CDR3 is CASSHSSEHRQNQETQYF. The CDR3 bases are TGCGCCAGCAGCCATTCCTCGGAACACAGGCAGAATCAAGAGACCCAGTACTTC. The chain has TRBV4-3 and TRBJ2-5, with a tentative D call TRBD1 (5 bases). This CDR3 has 18 residues. Germline V CDR1 and CDR2: LGHNA, YSLEER. With 3 bases removed from V and 2 bases from J, the gap between germline ends came to 22 bases.